This T cell receptor (beta chain) stems from a study of tumor-infiltrating lymphocytes in primary liver carcinoma. Study background: These patients were men and women whose ages were 30 to 69 years.

Co-extraction of RNA and DNA was performed on about 20-32 mg of unsorted bulk tissue. HBV chronically infected the treatment-naive patients. With about 470 ng total RNA as template and a constant-region primer, TCR beta cDNA was made. Amplification in three nested multiplex PCR rounds with slightly modified ARM-PCR gave rise to TCR beta libraries. PCR rounds one and two used TRBV1-TRBV30 forward primers with a C-beta reverse primer for around 11 cycles each. From the multiplex PCR reads, TCRdb called clonotypes with MiXCR, one entry per CDR3 protein. The sample carries around 120,000 distinct CDR3 sequences, approximately 68% recorded once. With respect to this clonotype: An end of the junction does not agree with germline; a read error may underlie this.

In germline, CDR1 is SGHRS, CDR2 YFSETQ. The CDR3 extends over 18 amino acids. The TCR comes from a woman aged 55-69 years with primary liver carcinoma and hepatitis B virus infection. Sequenced: tumor-adjacent normal liver tissue. V usage is TRBV5-1 and J usage is TRBJ2-6; 7 nucleotides agree with TRBD1. The CDR3 region is CANSLYLTGSSGASVLTF. The CDR3 DNA follows: TGCGCCAACAGTCTTTACTTGACAGGGTCCTCTGGGGCCAGCGTCCTGACTTTC. The whole variable domain, remainder taken from reference TRBV5-1 and TRBJ2-6, is KAGVTQTPRYLIKTRGQQVTLSCSPISGHRSVSWYQQTPGQGLQFLFEYFSETQRNKGNFPGRFSGRQFSNSRSEMNVSTLELGDSALYLCANSLYLTGSSGASVLTFGAGSRLTVL.